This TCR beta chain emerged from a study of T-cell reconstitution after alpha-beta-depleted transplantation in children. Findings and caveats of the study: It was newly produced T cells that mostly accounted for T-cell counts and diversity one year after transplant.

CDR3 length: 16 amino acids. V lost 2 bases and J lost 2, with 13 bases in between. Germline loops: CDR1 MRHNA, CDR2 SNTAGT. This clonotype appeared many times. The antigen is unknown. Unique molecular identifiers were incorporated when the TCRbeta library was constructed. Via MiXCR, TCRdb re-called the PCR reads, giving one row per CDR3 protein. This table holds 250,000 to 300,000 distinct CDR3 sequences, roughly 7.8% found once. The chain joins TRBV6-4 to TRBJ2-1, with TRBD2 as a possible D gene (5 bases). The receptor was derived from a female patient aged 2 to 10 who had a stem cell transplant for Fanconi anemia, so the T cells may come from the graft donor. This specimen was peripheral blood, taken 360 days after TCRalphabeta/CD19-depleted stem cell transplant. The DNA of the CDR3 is TGTGCCAGCAGTGACGTTATGGGAGTCACCTACAATGAGCAGTTCTTC. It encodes CASSDVMGVTYNEQFF.